The 26 T cell receptor beta chains listed next were all sequenced from one sample in a study of blood T cell repertoires in COVID-19. This table comes from immunoSEQ multiplex PCR, and its TCRdb copy is limited to in-frame clones, with some not included. The table has about 360,000 clones, around 87% seen once. What was sequenced was peripheral blood. The receptors were sampled from a human donor in a cohort sampled during active COVID-19.

The rearrangement uses TRBV7-9 and TRBJ1-1, with 8 bases that match TRBD1. Germline V gene sequence: CDR1 SEHNR, CDR2 FQNEAQ (reference sequence). This CDR3 spans 15 amino acids. The junction had 9 bases not matched to a gene; V was cut back by 7 bases and J by 2 bases. CDR3 protein: CASTIIGQGNTEAFF. CDR3 DNA: TGTGCCAGCACCATAATTGGACAGGGAAACACTGAAGCTTTCTTT.

V gene TRBV6-5 combines with J gene TRBJ2-1; D gene uncertain. Germline-derived CDR1 and CDR2 are MNHEY and SVGAGI. The V and J ends lost 0 bases and 6 bases respectively, with 6 bases between them. The CDR3 sequence is 13 residues long. CDR3 nucleotides: TGTGCCAGCAGTTACTCTGGCTTCAATGAGCAGTTCTTC. Protein product: CASSYSGFNEQFF.

The chain links TRBV7-3 to TRBJ2-2; 7 positions match TRBD1. The CDR3 contains 16 residues. J lost 4 bases, V lost 5 bases, and 10 bases had no gene match. Germline CDR1 reads SGHTA; CDR2 reads FQGTGA. The chain's CDR3 is CASSPRAGGITGELFF. The CDR3 DNA reads TGTGCCAGCAGCCCTCGGGCAGGGGGAATCACCGGGGAGCTGTTTTTT.

This clone was observed a handful of times. V gene TRBV3-1 (or the pseudogene TRBV3-2) combines with J gene TRBJ1-2; tentatively, D is TRBD1 (6 bases). Germline V gene data show CDR1 as LGHDT and CDR2 as YNNKEL (reference sequence). The CDR3 consists of 14 residues. Trimming shortened V by 0 bases and J by 8 bases, and 13 bases separated the two germline ends. CDR3 protein: CASSQDGQGRGYTF. The CDR3 nucleotides are TGTGCCAGCAGCCAAGATGGGCAGGGGCGGGGCTACACCTTC.

J is TRBJ2-2 and V is TRBV7-2; TRBD1 matches at 7 bases. CDR1 and CDR2 (germline): SGHTA, FQGNSA. Trimming removed 2 bases from V and 6 bases from J; junction bases left unmatched: 6. This CDR3 region has 15 residues. CDR3 protein: CASSLRQGESGELFF. The CDR3 DNA reads TGTGCCAGCAGCTTAAGGCAGGGGGAGTCCGGGGAGCTGTTTTTT.

The chain has TRBV25-1 and TRBJ2-1; D remains unclear. V lost 3 bases and J lost 2, with 11 bases in between. The CDR3 totals 15 residues. The germline V gene encodes CDR1 MGHDK and CDR2 SYGVNS. This chain's CDR3 is CASSDEDGAYNEQFF. In DNA form, the CDR3 reads TGTGCCAGCAGTGATGAGGATGGCGCCTACAATGAGCAGTTCTTC.

J is TRBJ2-3 and V is TRBV7-8; weak D call: TRBD2 (6 bases). Per the germline V gene, CDR1 is SGHVS and CDR2 is FQNEAQ. There are 16 residues in the CDR3. V gave up 1 base and J gave up 2 bases, with 13 bases separating them. The CDR3 is CASSLGRSGHTDTQYF. CDR3 DNA sequence: TGTGCCAGCAGCTTAGGTCGGAGCGGGCACACAGATACGCAGTATTTT.

The rearrangement uses TRBV5-1 and TRBJ2-3, with D tentatively TRBD2 (5 bases). Germline CDR1 SGHRS, CDR2 YFSETQ. V lost 5 bases and J 4 bases, leaving 11 bases between the germline ends. CDR3 length equals 13 residues. The CDR3 sequence: CASSTEGADTQYF. Written as DNA, the CDR3 is TGCGCCAGCAGTACAGAGGGCGCAGATACGCAGTATTTT.

V is TRBV5-1 and J is TRBJ2-5; D remains ambiguous. Germline lookup yields CDR1 SGHRS and CDR2 YFSETQ. This CDR3 has 15 residues. V lost 0 bases and J lost 4, with 13 bases in between. For the CDR3, the DNA is TGCGCCAGCAGCTTGGACCCAGAGGTAGGAGAGACCCAGTACTTC. Its protein is CASSLDPEVGETQYF.

This chain connects TRBV7-8 to TRBJ2-1; tentative D call: TRBD2 (6 bases). V dropped 4 bases and J dropped 7 bases, with 20 bases sitting between them. The germline gives CDR1 SGHVS, CDR2 FQNEAQ. This CDR3 has 16 amino acids. The CDR3 protein is CASSSRARGGANEQFF. Written as DNA, the CDR3 is TGTGCCAGCAGCTCCCGCGCAAGAGGCGGGGCGAATGAGCAGTTCTTC.

The genes are TRBV15 and TRBJ1-1, with D possibly being TRBD1 (5 bases). This CDR3 spans 14 amino acids. Germline-derived CDR1 and CDR2 are LNHNV and YYDKDF (reference sequence). V was shortened by 0 bases and J by 6 bases, with 11 bases between the two germline ends. Written as DNA, the CDR3 is TGTGCCACCAGCAGAGAAAAGGGGAGGGCTGAAGCTTTCTTT. Its protein is CATSREKGRAEAFF. Together with reference TRBV15 and TRBJ1-1, the CDR3 gives the full variable domain: DAMVIQNPRYQVTQFGKPVTLSCSQTLNHNVMYWYQQKSSQAPKLLFHYYDKDFNNEADTPDNFQSRRPNTSFCFLDIRSPGLGDTAMYLCATSREKGRAEAFFGQGTRLTVV.

The J gene is TRBJ2-2, the V gene TRBV5-4; 8 positions match TRBD2. There are 16 residues in the CDR3. Germline trimming cut 0 bases from V and 1 base from J; bases unmatched to any gene: 2. Per the germline V gene, CDR1 is SGHNT and CDR2 is YYREEE (reference sequence). The CDR3 region has the DNA TGTGCCAGCAGCTTGGATCTAGCGGGGAACACCGGGGAGCTGTTTTTT. Residues: CASSLDLAGNTGELFF.

This chain joins TRBV19 and TRBJ2-5, with 7 bases aligning to TRBD1. The germline V gene encodes CDR1 LNHDA and CDR2 SQIVND (reference sequence). The V gene end was trimmed by 4 bases and the J gene end by 5 bases; junction bases not matched to a gene: 10. The CDR3 runs to 15 residues. The CDR3 loop reads CASSTQRDSGETQYF. As DNA, the CDR3 is TGTGCCAGTAGTACTCAACGGGACAGTGGGGAGACCCAGTACTTC.

The J gene is TRBJ1-4, the V gene TRBV7-9; no clear D. CDR3 length: 17 amino acids. Germline V gives CDR1 SEHNR, CDR2 FQNEAQ (reference sequence). The V gene lost 0 bases and the J gene lost 5 bases, with 16 bases spanning the gap. The CDR3 DNA reads as TGTGCCAGCAGCTTAGCCGGGAATCAGATTTTGAATGAAAAACTGTTTTTT. Its protein is CASSLAGNQILNEKLFF.

This clone was observed at least ten times. The junction differs from germline at one of its ends, possibly a read error. This rearrangement joins TRBV7-7 to TRBJ2-3; 10 bases align to TRBD2. The CDR3 spans 15 residues. Germline CDR1 SSHAT, CDR2 FNYEAQ (reference sequence). CDR3 region: CASSPGLAAWDTQYF. Written as DNA, the CDR3 is TGTGCTAGCAGCCCAGGACTAGCGGCGTGGGATACGCAGTATTTT.

The chain combines TRBV10-3 with TRBJ2-2, with a possible D match to TRBD1 (5 bases). Germline lookup yields CDR1 ENHRY and CDR2 SYGVKD. V shed 10 bases and J shed 4 bases, with 13 bases lying between them. The CDR3 length is 13 residues. The DNA of the CDR3 is TGTGCCACGGATCAGGGTTTCACCGGGGAGCTGTTTTTT. This gives the protein CATDQGFTGELFF.

Remarks on this clone: The identical CDR3 is also encoded by other nucleotide sequences in the sample. This rearrangement joins TRBV24-1 to TRBJ2-2, with TRBD1 matching over 7 bases. The CDR3 sequence is 16 residues long. The germline gives CDR1 KGHDR, CDR2 SFDVKD. Germline trimming cut 2 bases from V and 0 bases from J; bases unmatched to any gene: 2. Here the CDR3 reads CATSDSGTANTGELFF. CDR3 nucleotide sequence: TGTGCCACCAGTGATTCCGGGACAGCGAACACCGGGGAGCTGTTTTTT.

The CDR3 DNA reads TGTGCCAGCAGTCCGGGGGAACCCCTCCACTTT. It encodes CASSPGEPLHF. V is TRBV7-9 and J is TRBJ1-6; a possible D gene is TRBD1 (5 bases). V was trimmed by 6 bases and J by 12 bases, leaving 9 bases between them. Germline CDR1 reads SEHNR; CDR2 reads FQNEAQ (reference sequence). The CDR3 is 11 amino acids.

This sequence joins TRBV6-5 and TRBJ1-2; 7 nucleotides align to TRBD1. Germline CDR1 and CDR2: MNHEY and SVGAGI. V was clipped by 4 bases and J by 2 bases; unmatched bases: 10. The CDR3 is made up of 16 amino acids. This CDR3 is CASSSRTGGWNYGYTF. In DNA, the CDR3 is TGTGCCAGCAGTTCCCGGACAGGTGGCTGGAACTATGGCTACACCTTC.

This chain joins TRBV30 and TRBJ1-1, with D possibly matching TRBD1 (6 bases). The CDR3 covers 13 residues. The ends were cut back, 3 bases at V and 10 bases at J, with 18 bases in the middle. Germline V gene sequence: CDR1 GTSNPN, CDR2 SVGIG (reference sequence). CDR3: CAWRDGTNRLAFF. As DNA, the CDR3 is TGTGCCTGGAGAGACGGGACAAACCGGTTAGCTTTCTTT.

The rearrangement joins TRBV12-5 to TRBJ1-1; no clear D gene. Germline-derived CDR1 and CDR2 are LGHNT and FRNRAP. The CDR3 spans 14 residues. The V end was cut by 2 bases, the J end by 4 bases, with 11 bases between. This CDR3 is CASGLSSASTEAFF. In DNA form, the CDR3 reads TGTGCTAGTGGTTTGTCCTCCGCTAGCACTGAAGCTTTCTTT.

V and J are TRBV7-9 and TRBJ1-2, with a weak D call TRBD1 (5 bases). The CDR3 totals 13 residues. The V and J ends lost 1 base and 8 bases respectively, with 11 bases between them. Germline-derived CDR1 and CDR2 are SEHNR and FQNEAQ (reference sequence). CDR3 bases: TGTGCCAGCAGCTTAGAGGGTAGGGGCGGCTACACCTTC. This encodes CASSLEGRGGYTF.

CDR3 protein: CATRETGGSNEQFF. The CDR3 bases are TGTGCCACCAGAGAGACAGGGGGATCCAATGAGCAGTTCTTC. The genes are TRBV24-1 and TRBJ2-1, with 9 bases that match TRBD1. CDR3 length equals 14 residues. J lost 6 bases, V lost 7 bases, and 6 bases had no gene match. Germline CDR1 KGHDR, CDR2 SFDVKD.

The chain links TRBV20-1 to TRBJ2-7; 7 bases line up with TRBD2. V trimming: 7 bases; J trimming: 2 bases; junction bases outside the gene matches: 2. Germline V gives CDR1 DFQATT, CDR2 SNEGSKA (reference sequence). CDR3 size: 11 residues. The CDR3 coding sequence is TGCAGTGTGGGGGGGGCCTACGAGCAGTACTTC. Residues: CSVGGAYEQYF.

The chain combines TRBV2 with TRBJ2-1; 16 bases map to TRBD2. V shed 6 bases and J 9 bases; nucleotides not matched to a gene: 5. CDR1 is SNHLY and CDR2 is FYNNEI in the germline V gene. CDR3 length: 15 amino acids. The DNA for the CDR3 is TGTGCCAGCAGACCCGGGACTAGCGGGGGGGCTGAGCAGTTCTTC. Amino acid sequence: CASRPGTSGGAEQFF.

This clone was observed a handful of times. This rearrangement joins TRBV5-4 to TRBJ2-3, with 10 bases lining up with TRBD2. Germline trimming cut 5 bases from V and 2 bases from J; bases unmatched to any gene: 8. There are 16 residues in the CDR3. Germline values: CDR1 SGHNT, CDR2 YYREEE (reference sequence). The CDR3 protein is CASSYQSGGDTDTQYF. The CDR3 DNA reads TGTGCCAGCAGTTATCAGAGCGGGGGGGACACAGATACGCAGTATTTT.